This TCR beta chain came from a study of beta chain features in type 1 diabetes. Across the whole study: Cell yields, gender and age were similar in healthy donors and patients. General study findings and limits: The study found moderately but significantly shorter TCRB CDR3s in all four CD4+ subsets of Type 1 diabetes patients. In type 1 diabetes patients, VDJ junctions had fewer insertions; deletions at these junctions were more frequent.

The germline gives CDR1 SQVTM, CDR2 ANQGSEA. The ends were cut back, 7 bases at V and 8 bases at J, with 18 bases in the middle. The length of the CDR3 is 13 residues. Sequenced material consisted of expressed TCRB transcripts (all of the isolated RNA was reverse transcribed). Sequenced by immunoSEQ multiplex PCR; TCRdb stores in-frame clones only, minus some. Of roughly 700,000 clones in the sample, around an eighth were seen once. In regard to this clone: The target antigen is unknown.

This clonotype was sampled from a man between 18 and 29 years old with type 1 diabetes. The chain couples TRBV29-1 to TRBJ2-1; the D is unclear. Sequenced: naive CD4+ T cells from blood. The DNA of the CDR3 is TGCAGCGGTGACCTACTCCTAGGCGATGAGCAGTTCTTC. Translated: CSGDLLLGDEQFF.